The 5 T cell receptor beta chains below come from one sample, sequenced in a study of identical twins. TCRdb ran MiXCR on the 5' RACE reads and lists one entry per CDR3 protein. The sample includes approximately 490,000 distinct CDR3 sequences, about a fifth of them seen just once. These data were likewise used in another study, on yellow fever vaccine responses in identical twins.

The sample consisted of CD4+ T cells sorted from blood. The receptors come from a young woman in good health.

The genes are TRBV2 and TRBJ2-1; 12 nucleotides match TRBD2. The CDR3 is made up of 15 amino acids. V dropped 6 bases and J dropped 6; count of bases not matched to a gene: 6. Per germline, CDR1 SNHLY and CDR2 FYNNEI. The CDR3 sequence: CASSGGLAGSNEQFF. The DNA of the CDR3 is TGTGCCAGCAGCGGAGGACTAGCGGGGTCCAATGAGCAGTTCTTC.

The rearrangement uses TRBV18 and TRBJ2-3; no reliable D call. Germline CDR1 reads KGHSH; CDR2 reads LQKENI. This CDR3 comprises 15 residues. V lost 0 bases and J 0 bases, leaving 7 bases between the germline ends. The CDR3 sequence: CASSPPGISTDTQYF. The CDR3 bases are TGTGCCAGCTCACCACCAGGCATTAGCACAGATACGCAGTATTTT.

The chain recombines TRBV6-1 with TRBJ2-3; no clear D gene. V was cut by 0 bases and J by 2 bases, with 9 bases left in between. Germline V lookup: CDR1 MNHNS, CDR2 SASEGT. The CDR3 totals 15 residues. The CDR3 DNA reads TGTGCCAGCAGTGAAGCGCTTCCCCACACAGATACGCAGTATTTT. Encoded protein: CASSEALPHTDTQYF.

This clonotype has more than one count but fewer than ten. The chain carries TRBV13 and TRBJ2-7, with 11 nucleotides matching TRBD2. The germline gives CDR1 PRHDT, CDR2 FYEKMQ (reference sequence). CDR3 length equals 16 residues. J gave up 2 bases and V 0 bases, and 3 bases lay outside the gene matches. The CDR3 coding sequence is TGTGCCAGCAGCTTAGGACTAGCGGGAGTAGCCTACGAGCAGTACTTC. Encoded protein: CASSLGLAGVAYEQYF.

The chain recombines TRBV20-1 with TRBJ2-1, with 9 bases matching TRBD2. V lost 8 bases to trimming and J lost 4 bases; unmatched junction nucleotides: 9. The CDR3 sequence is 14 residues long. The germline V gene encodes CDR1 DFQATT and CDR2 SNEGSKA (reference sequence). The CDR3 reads CSPQRGALYNEQFF. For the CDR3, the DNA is TGCAGTCCCCAGCGGGGGGCCCTTTACAATGAGCAGTTCTTC.